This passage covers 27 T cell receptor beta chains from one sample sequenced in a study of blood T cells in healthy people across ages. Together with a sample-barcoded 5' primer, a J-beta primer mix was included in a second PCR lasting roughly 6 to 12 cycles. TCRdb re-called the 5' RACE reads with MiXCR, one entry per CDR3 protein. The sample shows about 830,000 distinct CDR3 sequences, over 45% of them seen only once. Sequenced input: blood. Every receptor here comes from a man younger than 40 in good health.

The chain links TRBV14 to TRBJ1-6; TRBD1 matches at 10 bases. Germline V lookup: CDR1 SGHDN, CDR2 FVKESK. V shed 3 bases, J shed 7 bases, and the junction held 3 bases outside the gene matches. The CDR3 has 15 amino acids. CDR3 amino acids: CASSQGQGRNSPLHF. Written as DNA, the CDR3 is TGTGCCAGCAGCCAGGGACAGGGGAGGAATTCACCCCTCCACTTT.

The CDR3 region is CASSLFPRRDGYTF. Here the CDR3 DNA reads TGTGCCAGCAGCTTATTCCCCCGAAGGGATGGCTACACCTTC. This chain uses TRBV11-1 with TRBJ1-2, with D hard to call. Germline CDR1 SGHAT, CDR2 FQDESV (reference sequence). V was shortened by 2 bases and J by 6 bases, with 13 bases between the two germline ends. The CDR3 sequence is 14 residues long.

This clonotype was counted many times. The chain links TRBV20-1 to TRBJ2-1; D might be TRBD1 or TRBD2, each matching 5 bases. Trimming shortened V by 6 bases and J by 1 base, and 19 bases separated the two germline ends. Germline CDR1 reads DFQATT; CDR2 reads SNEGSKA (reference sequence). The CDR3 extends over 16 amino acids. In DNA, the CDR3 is TGCAGTGCGCCTGGTGCCGGGACGGAATCCTACAATGAGCAGTTCTTC. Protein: CSAPGAGTESYNEQFF.

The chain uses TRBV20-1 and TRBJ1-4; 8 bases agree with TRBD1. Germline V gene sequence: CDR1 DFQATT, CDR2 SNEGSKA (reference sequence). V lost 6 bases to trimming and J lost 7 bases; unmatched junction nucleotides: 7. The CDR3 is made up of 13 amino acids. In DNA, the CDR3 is TGCAGTGCACCCCGGACAGGGACTGAAAAACTGTTTTTT. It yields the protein CSAPRTGTEKLFF.

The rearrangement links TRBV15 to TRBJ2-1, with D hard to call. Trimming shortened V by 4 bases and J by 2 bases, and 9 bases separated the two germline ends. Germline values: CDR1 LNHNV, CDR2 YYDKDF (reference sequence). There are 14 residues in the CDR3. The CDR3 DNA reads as TGTGCCACCAGCAAGGGAAACCCCTACAATGAGCAGTTCTTC. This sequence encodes CATSKGNPYNEQFF.

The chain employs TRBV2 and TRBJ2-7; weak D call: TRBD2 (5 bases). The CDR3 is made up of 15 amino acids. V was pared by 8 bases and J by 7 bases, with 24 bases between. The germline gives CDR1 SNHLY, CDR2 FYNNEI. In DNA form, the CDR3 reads TGTGCCAGCGTCCGGGGTGGACCCTTGAGGAGAGAGCAGTACTTC. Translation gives CASVRGGPLRREQYF.

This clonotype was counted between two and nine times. The CDR3 DNA sequence: TGCAGCGTTGAGGACCCCCGGGAGGATGAAAAACTGTTTTTT. Encoded protein: CSVEDPREDEKLFF. The chain combines TRBV29-1 with TRBJ1-4; no clear D. Per germline, CDR1 SQVTM and CDR2 ANQGSEA. The CDR3 runs to 14 residues. The V gene lost 3 bases and the J gene lost 6 bases, with 14 bases spanning the gap.

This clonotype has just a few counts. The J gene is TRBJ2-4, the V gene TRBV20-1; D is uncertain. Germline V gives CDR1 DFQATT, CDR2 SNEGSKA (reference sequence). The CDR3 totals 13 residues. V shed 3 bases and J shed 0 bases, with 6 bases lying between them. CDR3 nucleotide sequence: TGCAGTGCTAGTATGATAGCCAAAAACATTCAGTACTTC. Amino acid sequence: CSASMIAKNIQYF.

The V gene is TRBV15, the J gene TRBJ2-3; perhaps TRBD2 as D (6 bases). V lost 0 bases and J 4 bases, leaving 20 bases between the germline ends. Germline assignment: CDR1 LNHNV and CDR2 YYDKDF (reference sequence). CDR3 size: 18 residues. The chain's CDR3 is CATSRDAELAYNPDTQYF. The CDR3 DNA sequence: TGTGCCACCAGCAGAGATGCCGAACTAGCCTATAACCCAGATACGCAGTATTTT. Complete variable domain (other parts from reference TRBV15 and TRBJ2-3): DAMVIQNPRYQVTQFGKPVTLSCSQTLNHNVMYWYQQKSSQAPKLLFHYYDKDFNNEADTPDNFQSRRPNTSFCFLDIRSPGLGDTAMYLCATSRDAELAYNPDTQYFGPGTRLTVL.

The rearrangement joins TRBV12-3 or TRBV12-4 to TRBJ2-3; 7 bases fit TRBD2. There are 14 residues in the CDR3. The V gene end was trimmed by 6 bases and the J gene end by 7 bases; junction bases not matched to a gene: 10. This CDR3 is CASRASGAENTQYF. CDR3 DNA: TGTGCCAGCAGGGCTAGCGGCGCTGAAAATACGCAGTATTTT.

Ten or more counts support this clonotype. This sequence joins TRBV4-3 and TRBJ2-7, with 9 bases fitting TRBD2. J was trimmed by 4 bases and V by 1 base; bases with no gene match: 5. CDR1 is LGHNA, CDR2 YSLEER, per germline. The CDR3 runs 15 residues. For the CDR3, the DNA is TGCGCCAGCAGCCAAGGGGCTAGCGGGATGTACGAGCAGTACTTC. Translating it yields CASSQGASGMYEQYF.

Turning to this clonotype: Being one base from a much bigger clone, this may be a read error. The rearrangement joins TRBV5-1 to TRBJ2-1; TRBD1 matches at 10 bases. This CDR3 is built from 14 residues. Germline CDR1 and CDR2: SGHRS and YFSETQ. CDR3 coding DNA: TGCGCCAGCAGCCCGGGACAGGGGTACAATGAGCGGTTCTTC. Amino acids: CASSPGQGYNERFF.

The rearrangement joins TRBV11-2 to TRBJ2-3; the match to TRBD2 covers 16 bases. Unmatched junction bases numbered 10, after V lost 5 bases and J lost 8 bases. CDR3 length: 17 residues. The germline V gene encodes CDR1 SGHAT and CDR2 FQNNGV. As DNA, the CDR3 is TGTGCCAGCAGCACCGGGACTAGCGGGGGGGCCGGAGCTACGCAGTATTTT. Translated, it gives CASSTGTSGGAGATQYF.

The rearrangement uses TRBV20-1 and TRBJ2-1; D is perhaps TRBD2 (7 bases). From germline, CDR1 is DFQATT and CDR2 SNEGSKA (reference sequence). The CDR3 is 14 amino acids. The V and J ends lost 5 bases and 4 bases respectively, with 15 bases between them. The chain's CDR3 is CSAQLARGYNEQFF. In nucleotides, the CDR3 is TGCAGTGCTCAACTAGCGAGGGGGTACAATGAGCAGTTCTTC.

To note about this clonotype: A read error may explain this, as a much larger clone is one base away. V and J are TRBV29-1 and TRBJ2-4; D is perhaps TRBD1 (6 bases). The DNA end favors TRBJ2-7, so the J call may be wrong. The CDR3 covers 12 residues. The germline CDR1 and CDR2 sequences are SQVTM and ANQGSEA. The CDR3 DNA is TGCAGCGTTAAGAGACAGGAAGACGAGCAGTACTTC. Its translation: CSVKRQEDEQYF.

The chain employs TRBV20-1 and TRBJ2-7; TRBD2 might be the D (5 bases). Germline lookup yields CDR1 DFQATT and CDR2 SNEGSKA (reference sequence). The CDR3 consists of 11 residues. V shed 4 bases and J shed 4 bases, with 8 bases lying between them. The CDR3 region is CSAKGVYEQYF. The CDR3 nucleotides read TGCAGTGCTAAGGGAGTGTACGAGCAGTACTTC.

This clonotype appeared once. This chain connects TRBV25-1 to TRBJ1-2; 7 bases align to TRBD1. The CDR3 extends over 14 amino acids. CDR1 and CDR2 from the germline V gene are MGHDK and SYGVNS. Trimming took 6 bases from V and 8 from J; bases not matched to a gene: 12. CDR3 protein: CASSPSRDSQGYTF. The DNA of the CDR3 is TGTGCCAGCAGCCCAAGCCGGGACAGTCAAGGCTACACCTTC.

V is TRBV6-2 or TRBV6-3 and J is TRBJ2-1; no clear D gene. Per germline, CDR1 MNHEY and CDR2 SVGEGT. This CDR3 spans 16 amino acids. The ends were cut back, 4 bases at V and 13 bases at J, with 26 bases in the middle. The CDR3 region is CASSFLAANDYNGQFF. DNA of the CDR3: TGTGCCAGCAGTTTCTTGGCGGCAAACGATTACAATGGCCAGTTCTTC.

CDR3 sequence: CASSLYRDSSYNEQFF. CDR3 bases: TGTGCCAGCAGCTTGTACAGGGACAGCTCCTACAATGAGCAGTTCTTC. The V and J genes are TRBV5-6 and TRBJ2-1, with 7 bases lining up with TRBD1. V shed 1 base and J 0 bases; nucleotides not matched to a gene: 4. This CDR3 has 16 amino acids. CDR1 and CDR2 from the germline V gene are SGHDT and YYEEEE.

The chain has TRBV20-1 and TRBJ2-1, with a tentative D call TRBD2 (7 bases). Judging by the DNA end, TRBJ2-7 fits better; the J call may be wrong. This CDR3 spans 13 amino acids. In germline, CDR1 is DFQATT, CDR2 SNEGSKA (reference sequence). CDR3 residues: CSAKGGANNEQYF. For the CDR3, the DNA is TGCAGTGCTAAAGGGGGGGCCAACAATGAGCAGTACTTC.

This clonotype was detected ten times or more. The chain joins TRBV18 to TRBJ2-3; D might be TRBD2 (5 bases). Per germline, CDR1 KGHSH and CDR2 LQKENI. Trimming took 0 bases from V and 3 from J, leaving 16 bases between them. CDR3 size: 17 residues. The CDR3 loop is CASSPPRTGRGTDTQYF. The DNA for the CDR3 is TGTGCCAGCTCACCACCACGGACGGGGAGAGGAACAGATACGCAGTATTTT.

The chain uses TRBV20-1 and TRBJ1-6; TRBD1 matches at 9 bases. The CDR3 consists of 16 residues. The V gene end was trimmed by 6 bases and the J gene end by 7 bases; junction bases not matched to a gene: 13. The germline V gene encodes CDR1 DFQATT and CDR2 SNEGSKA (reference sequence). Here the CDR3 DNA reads TGCAGTGCAGTTCAGAGTCCGGGACAGGGCAATTCACCCCTCCACTTT. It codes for CSAVQSPGQGNSPLHF.

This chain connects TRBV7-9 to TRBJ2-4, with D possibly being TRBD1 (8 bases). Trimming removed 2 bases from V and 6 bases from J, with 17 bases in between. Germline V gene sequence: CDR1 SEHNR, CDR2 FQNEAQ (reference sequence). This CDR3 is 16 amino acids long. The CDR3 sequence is CASSLTGQGGRNIQYF. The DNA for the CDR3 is TGTGCCAGCAGCTTAACTGGACAGGGCGGGAGAAACATTCAGTACTTC.

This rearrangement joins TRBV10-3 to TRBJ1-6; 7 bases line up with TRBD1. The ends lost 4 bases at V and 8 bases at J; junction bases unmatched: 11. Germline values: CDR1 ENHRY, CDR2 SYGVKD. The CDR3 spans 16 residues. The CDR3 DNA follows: TGTGCCATCAGTGGCTCTCGGACAGGCAAGGATTCACCCCTCCACTTT. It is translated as CAISGSRTGKDSPLHF.

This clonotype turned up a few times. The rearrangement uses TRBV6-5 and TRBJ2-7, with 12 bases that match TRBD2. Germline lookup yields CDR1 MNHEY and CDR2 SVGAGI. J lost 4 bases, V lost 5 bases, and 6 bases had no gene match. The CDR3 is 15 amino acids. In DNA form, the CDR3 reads TGTGCCAGCAGTCTCTCCGGGACTAGCGGGTACGAGCAGTACTTC. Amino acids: CASSLSGTSGYEQYF.

This chain's CDR3 is CASGSDGRSGYTF. The CDR3 nucleotides read TGTGCTAGTGGTTCCGACGGCAGGTCCGGCTACACCTTC. The chain couples TRBV12-5 to TRBJ1-2; D gene unclear. V was pared by 4 bases and J by 8 bases, with 14 bases between. CDR1 LGHNT and CDR2 FRNRAP come from the germline V gene. This CDR3 is built from 13 residues.

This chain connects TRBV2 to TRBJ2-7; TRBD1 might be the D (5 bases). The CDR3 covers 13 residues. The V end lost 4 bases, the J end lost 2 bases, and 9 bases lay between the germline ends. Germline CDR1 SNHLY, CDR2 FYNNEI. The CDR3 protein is CASSVRGPYEQYF. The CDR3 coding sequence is TGTGCCAGCAGTGTTAGGGGCCCCTACGAGCAGTACTTC.